This TCR beta chain was recovered during a study of spatial heterogeneity in lung cancer. Each TCR cDNA molecule carried a unique molecular identifier. TCRdb analysed the 5' RACE reads with MiXCR anew, one entry per CDR3 protein. The data contain tens of thousands of distinct CDR3 sequences, roughly 12% of them singletons. This clonotype was observed many times. What it binds is not known. Time point here: sample taken at primary tumor resection. Unsorted samples of tumor, nontumor lung or frozen PBMC had their whole RNA sequenced. Study findings and constraints: Ubiquitous expanded tumor TCRs appeared in blood more at resection than follow-up.

The receptor was isolated from a male donor with early-stage non-small cell lung cancer. Sample: PBMCs, taken at surgery.

For the CDR3, the DNA is TGCAGCCCCGGGACTAGCGGGGGCAATGAGCAGTTCTTC. Translating gives CSPGTSGGNEQFF. The chain recombines TRBV29-1 with TRBJ2-1; 14 bases match TRBD2. CDR3 length: 13 amino acids. Germline V gene data show CDR1 as SQVTM and CDR2 as ANQGSEA. The J segment lost 6 bases and the V segment lost 8 bases, leaving 3 bases of the junction unmatched.